A single sample is the source of the 25 T cell receptor beta chains below, sequenced in a study of vaccination and CD4 T cells after COVID-19. Their antigen targets remain unknown. Cultured CD4+ T cell DNA underwent sequencing with the Oncomine TCR Beta short-read assay. In TCRdb, the PCR reads were re-called with MiXCR into one record per CDR3 protein. The repertoire holds 15,000 or so distinct CDR3 sequences, with under 55% as singletons. Time point given: late sampling 161 to 241 days after vaccination in a few convalescent patients. Treatment here: approximately 11-day PBMC culture with coronavirus spike peptide pools or control peptides (ViraFEST assay). The sequenced sample was CD4+ T cells from blood, cultured in vitro, obtained about 7 months after SARS-CoV-2 vaccination. The receptor set was obtained from a human donor who had recovered from COVID-19.

The V and J genes are TRBV19 and TRBJ2-3; 13 bases line up with TRBD2. Trimming took 9 bases from V and 3 from J; bases not matched to a gene: 6. The germline V gene has CDR1 LNHDA and CDR2 SQIVND (reference sequence). The CDR3 has 15 amino acids. Written as DNA, the CDR3 is TGTGCCAGCCAGACTAGCGGGGGGTATACAGATACGCAGTATTTT. Amino acid sequence: CASQTSGGYTDTQYF.

This clonotype was detected a few times. The chain combines TRBV21-1 with TRBJ1-5. TRBV21-1 is termed a pseudogene. The CDR3 sequence is 16 residues long. This CDR3 reads CASSKLAGDSNQPQHF. In nucleotides, the CDR3 is TGTGCCAGCAGCAAATTGGCAGGAGATAGCAATCAGCCCCAGCATTTT.

Only a few counts were recorded for this clonotype. The rearrangement links TRBV10-3 to TRBJ1-1; D remains ambiguous. CDR1 is ENHRY, CDR2 SYGVKD, per germline. The CDR3 extends over 12 amino acids. V was clipped by 4 bases and J by 0 bases, with 3 bases between them. The CDR3 loop reads CAISGVNTEAFF. Written as DNA, the CDR3 is TGTGCCATCAGTGGGGTGAACACTGAAGCTTTCTTT.

The genes are TRBV5-4 and TRBJ1-2, with 8 bases fitting TRBD1. Trimming removed 4 bases from V and 3 bases from J; junction bases left unmatched: 2. The germline V gene encodes CDR1 SGHNT and CDR2 YYREEE (reference sequence). The CDR3 is made up of 13 amino acids. The CDR3 loop is CASSMDRDYGYTF. CDR3 in DNA: TGTGCCAGCAGCATGGACAGGGACTATGGCTACACCTTC.

This clonotype was seen more than once but under ten times. The gene calls are TRBV6-1 and TRBJ2-6; D unresolved. CDR3 length: 14 amino acids. V was pared by 8 bases and J by 2 bases, with 10 bases between. CDR1 is MNHNS, CDR2 SASEGT, per germline. In DNA, the CDR3 is TGTGCCAGCTTATTGGTTGCTGGGGCCAACGTCCTGACTTTC. This gives the protein CASLLVAGANVLTF.

This clonotype has just a few counts. The chain combines TRBV15 with TRBJ1-3; a possible D gene is TRBD1 (5 bases). The V end was cut by 7 bases, the J end by 8 bases, with 15 bases between. The CDR3 spans 13 residues. Germline V gene lookup returns CDR1 LNHNV and CDR2 YYDKDF (reference sequence). Written as DNA, the CDR3 is TGTGCCACCAATACCTACCTGGGGGACACCATATATTTT. The encoded protein is CATNTYLGDTIYF.

The CDR3 region is CSARESLAKNIQYF. The CDR3 DNA reads as TGCAGTGCTAGGGAATCATTAGCCAAAAACATTCAGTACTTC. The chain has TRBV20-1 and TRBJ2-4; no definite D call. Germline CDR1 is DFQATT and CDR2 is SNEGSKA (reference sequence). The CDR3 is 14 residues long. The V end lost 3 bases, the J end lost 0 bases, and 9 bases lay between the germline ends.

V is TRBV20-1 and J is TRBJ1-6; TRBD1 matches 7 bases. Per the germline V gene, CDR1 is DFQATT and CDR2 is SNEGSKA (reference sequence). V dropped 1 base and J dropped 7; count of bases not matched to a gene: 4. This CDR3 has 14 amino acids. CDR3: CSARVDRINSPLHF. In DNA, the CDR3 is TGCAGTGCTAGAGTGGACAGGATCAATTCACCCCTCCACTTT.

This rearrangement joins TRBV20-1 to TRBJ2-7; TRBD2 matches at 8 bases. Trimming cost V 3 bases and J 0 bases; bases outside gene matches: 4. The CDR3 is made up of 14 amino acids. Germline lookup yields CDR1 DFQATT and CDR2 SNEGSKA (reference sequence). The CDR3 DNA sequence: TGCAGTGCTAGCGAACTAGCGGACTCCTACGAGCAGTACTTC. Residues: CSASELADSYEQYF.

This clonotype was counted between two and nine times. The V call is TRBV15, the J call TRBJ2-7, with D unresolved. Looked up from germline, CDR1 is LNHNV and CDR2 is YYDKDF (reference sequence). The CDR3 spans 13 residues. V dropped 3 bases and J dropped 6 bases, with 12 bases sitting between them. In DNA, the CDR3 is TGTGCCACCAGCAGGGGCCCCCATGGCGAGCAGTACTTC. Translation: CATSRGPHGEQYF. The full variable domain, with the rest looked up from reference TRBV15 and TRBJ2-7, is DAMVIQNPRYQVTQFGKPVTLSCSQTLNHNVMYWYQQKSSQAPKLLFHYYDKDFNNEADTPDNFQSRRPNTSFCFLDIRSPGLGDTAMYLCATSRGPHGEQYFGPGTRLTVT.

This clonotype was observed a handful of times. The chain is built from TRBV7-2 and TRBJ2-1; D gene unclear. Germline CDR1 is SGHTA and CDR2 is FQGNSA. The V gene lost 4 bases and the J gene lost 6 bases, with 4 bases spanning the gap. There are 11 residues in the CDR3. CDR3 region: CASSSRNEQFF. The CDR3 region has the DNA TGTGCCAGCAGCTCCCGCAATGAGCAGTTCTTC.

This clonotype came up once. The rearrangement links TRBV5-1 to TRBJ2-5; no reliable D call. Trimming took off 4 bases at V and 4 bases at J, with 11 bases between the two ends. The germline CDR1 and CDR2 sequences are SGHRS and YFSETQ. The CDR3 has 13 residues. The CDR3 DNA sequence: TGCGCCAGCAGCCTGGGTTTGCTAGAGACCCAGTACTTC. This codes for CASSLGLLETQYF.

V is TRBV24-1 and J is TRBJ2-3, with unresolved D. CDR1 is KGHDR, CDR2 SFDVKD, per germline. CDR3 length equals 13 residues. Trimming took 9 bases from V and 0 from J, leaving 9 bases between them. CDR3 DNA sequence: TGTGCCACCCGACACTGTAGCACAGATACGCAGTATTTT. Protein product: CATRHCSTDTQYF.

This rearrangement joins TRBV20-1 to TRBJ1-1; perhaps TRBD1 as D (6 bases). The V gene lost 4 bases and the J gene lost 7 bases, with 16 bases spanning the gap. Germline V gives CDR1 DFQATT, CDR2 SNEGSKA (reference sequence). This CDR3 comprises 13 residues. CDR3 in amino acids: CSAMIPGQSEAFF. In DNA, the CDR3 is TGCAGTGCTATGATTCCGGGACAAAGTGAAGCTTTCTTT.

The rearrangement joins TRBV20-1 to TRBJ2-7; D possibly corresponds to TRBD2 (6 bases). Between the trimmed V and J ends, which lost 0 bases and 6 bases, there was a span of 15 bases. Germline CDR1 DFQATT, CDR2 SNEGSKA (reference sequence). The CDR3 has 14 amino acids. The CDR3: CSARDQRRGSEQYF. The DNA for the CDR3 is TGCAGTGCTAGAGACCAAAGGCGGGGCTCCGAGCAGTACTTC.

This clonotype showed up just a few times. The J gene is TRBJ2-2, the V gene TRBV15, with 8 bases that match TRBD2. The V segment lost 4 bases and the J segment 3 bases; nucleotides outside the gene matches: 10. The CDR3 length is 17 residues. Germline values: CDR1 LNHNV, CDR2 YYDKDF (reference sequence). CDR3 loop: CATSMGLGTSDTGELFF. The CDR3, as DNA: TGTGCCACCAGCATGGGACTAGGTACCTCCGACACCGGGGAGCTGTTTTTT.

In its sample, this clonotype was seen a few times. CDR3 DNA: TGTGCCAGCAGCTCATCGTCACAGGGGGCTGGGGGCTACACCTTC. This gives the protein CASSSSSQGAGGYTF. The chain employs TRBV7-8 and TRBJ1-2, with TRBD1 matching 9 bases. The germline V gene has CDR1 SGHVS and CDR2 FQNEAQ. The V gene end was trimmed by 4 bases and the J gene end by 8 bases; junction bases not matched to a gene: 11. The CDR3 is made up of 15 amino acids.

The chain is built from TRBV5-4 and TRBJ2-1, with D tentatively TRBD2 (6 bases). V lost 4 bases, J lost 5 bases, and 16 bases lay in between. From germline, CDR1 is SGHNT and CDR2 YYREEE (reference sequence). The CDR3 loop spans 15 amino acids. This CDR3 is CASSAGGLSHNEQFF. The CDR3 DNA is TGTGCCAGCAGCGCAGGAGGACTATCCCACAATGAGCAGTTCTTC.

The CDR3 loop is CASSGEGVGQPQHF. CDR3 DNA: TGTGCCAGCAGTGGAGAGGGCGTCGGTCAGCCCCAGCATTTT. The chain joins TRBV2 to TRBJ1-5; D call uncertain. V dropped 4 bases and J dropped 6 bases, with 13 bases sitting between them. CDR3 length: 14 residues. From germline, CDR1 is SNHLY and CDR2 FYNNEI.

The chain uses TRBV25-1 and TRBJ2-1; 11 positions match TRBD2. Germline CDR1 MGHDK, CDR2 SYGVNS. The CDR3 loop spans 16 amino acids. V shed 6 bases and J 1 base; nucleotides not matched to a gene: 5. Here the CDR3 reads CASSQIAGGSYNEQFF. CDR3 sequence (DNA): TGTGCCAGCAGCCAAATAGCGGGAGGGTCCTACAATGAGCAGTTCTTC. The entire variable domain, with the rest obtained from reference TRBV25-1 and TRBJ2-1, is as follows: EADIYQTPRYLVIGTGKKITLECSQTMGHDKMYWYQQDPGMELHLIHYSYGVNSTEKGDLSSESTVSRIRTEHFPLTLESARPSHTSQYLCASSQIAGGSYNEQFFGPGTRLTVL.

This chain joins TRBV7-9 and TRBJ1-1, with TRBD1 matching over 7 bases. Trimming removed 5 bases from V and 1 base from J; junction bases left unmatched: 13. CDR1 and CDR2 from the germline V gene are SEHNR and FQNEAQ (reference sequence). CDR3 length equals 17 residues. CDR3 nucleotide sequence: TGTGCCAGCAGCCCAGACGGGGGCAACAGGGGGAACACTGAAGCTTTCTTT. Amino acids: CASSPDGGNRGNTEAFF.

This chain joins TRBV14 and TRBJ2-5; D not resolved. V lost 8 bases, J lost 4 bases, and 11 bases lay in between. This CDR3 has 12 amino acids. CDR1 and CDR2 (germline): SGHDN, FVKESK. CDR3 nucleotide sequence: TGTGCCAGCGGACGGGTTTTAGAGACCCAGTACTTC. Encoded protein: CASGRVLETQYF.

V usage is TRBV10-3 and J usage is TRBJ1-2; 7 bases are a match to TRBD1. CDR1 is ENHRY and CDR2 is SYGVKD in the germline V gene. With V trimmed by 7 bases and J by 5 bases, 16 bases remained unmatched. CDR3 length equals 16 residues. The CDR3 DNA reads TGTGCCATCACCGCGGGATCAAGACAGGGTTGGTATGGCTACACCTTC. This translates into CAITAGSRQGWYGYTF.

This rearrangement joins TRBV2 to TRBJ2-5; TRBD2 aligns across 7 bases. Trimming at V came to 8 bases and at J to 5 bases, leaving 17 bases not matched to a gene. This CDR3 region has 16 residues. Germline values: CDR1 SNHLY, CDR2 FYNNEI. The CDR3 spells CASLWGSGVSTETQYF. CDR3 DNA: TGTGCCAGCCTGTGGGGGAGCGGGGTTAGTACCGAGACCCAGTACTTC.

The chain carries TRBV5-1 and TRBJ2-3; D unclear. The V and J ends lost 0 bases and 2 bases respectively, with 1 base between them. The CDR3 is 12 residues long. Germline V gives CDR1 SGHRS, CDR2 YFSETQ. CDR3 sequence reads: CASSLVTDTQYF. DNA of the CDR3: TGCGCCAGCAGCTTGGTCACAGATACGCAGTATTTT. The full variable domain, completed using reference TRBV5-1 and TRBJ2-3, is KAGVTQTPRYLIKTRGQQVTLSCSPISGHRSVSWYQQTPGQGLQFLFEYFSETQRNKGNFPGRFSGRQFSNSRSEMNVSTLELGDSALYLCASSLVTDTQYFGPGTRLTVL.